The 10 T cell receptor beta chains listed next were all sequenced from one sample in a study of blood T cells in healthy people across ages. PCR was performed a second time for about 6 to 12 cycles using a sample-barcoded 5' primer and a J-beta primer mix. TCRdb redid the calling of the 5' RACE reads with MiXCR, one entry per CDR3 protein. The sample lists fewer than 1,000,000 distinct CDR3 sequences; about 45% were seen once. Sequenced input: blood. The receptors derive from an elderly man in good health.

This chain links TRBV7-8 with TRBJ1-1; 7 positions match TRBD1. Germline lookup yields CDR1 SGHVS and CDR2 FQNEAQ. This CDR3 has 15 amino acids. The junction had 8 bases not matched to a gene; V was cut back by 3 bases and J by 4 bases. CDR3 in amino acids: CASSLLQGWSTEAFF. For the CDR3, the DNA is TGTGCCAGCAGCTTGCTACAGGGGTGGAGCACTGAAGCTTTCTTT.

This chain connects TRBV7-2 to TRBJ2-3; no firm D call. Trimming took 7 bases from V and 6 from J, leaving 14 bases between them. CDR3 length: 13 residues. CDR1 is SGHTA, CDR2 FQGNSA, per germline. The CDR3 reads CASTRPPSDTQYF. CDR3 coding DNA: TGTGCCAGCACTCGGCCCCCTTCCGATACGCAGTATTTT.

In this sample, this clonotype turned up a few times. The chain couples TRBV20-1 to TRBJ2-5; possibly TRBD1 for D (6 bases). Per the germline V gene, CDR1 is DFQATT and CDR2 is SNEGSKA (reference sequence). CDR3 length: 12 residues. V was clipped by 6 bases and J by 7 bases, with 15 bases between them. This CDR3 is CSANWGPGTQYF. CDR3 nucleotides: TGCAGTGCCAACTGGGGGCCAGGGACCCAGTACTTC.

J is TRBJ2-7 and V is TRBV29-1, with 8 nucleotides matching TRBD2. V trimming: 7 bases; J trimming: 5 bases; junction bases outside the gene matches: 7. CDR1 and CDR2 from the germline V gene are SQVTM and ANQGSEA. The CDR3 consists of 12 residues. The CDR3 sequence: CSARTSPNEQYF. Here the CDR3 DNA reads TGCAGCGCCCGGACTAGCCCCAACGAGCAGTACTTC.

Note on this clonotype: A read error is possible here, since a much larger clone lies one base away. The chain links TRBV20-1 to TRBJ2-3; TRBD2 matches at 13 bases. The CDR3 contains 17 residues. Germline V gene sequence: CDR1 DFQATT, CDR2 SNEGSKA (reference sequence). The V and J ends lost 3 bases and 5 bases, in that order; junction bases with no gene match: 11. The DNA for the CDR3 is TGCAGTGCTAGCGAAGGGCTCGGACTAGCGGGAGTAGATACGCAGTATTTT. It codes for CSASEGLGLAGVDTQYF.

This CDR3 is CSAEGPANGQPQHF. In DNA form, the CDR3 reads TGCAGTGCAGAGGGACCGGCAAATGGTCAGCCCCAGCATTTT. This chain uses TRBV20-1 with TRBJ1-5; TRBD1 is a possible D gene (5 bases). Per germline, CDR1 DFQATT and CDR2 SNEGSKA (reference sequence). There are 14 residues in the CDR3. Trimming removed 6 bases from V and 6 bases from J, with 18 bases in between.

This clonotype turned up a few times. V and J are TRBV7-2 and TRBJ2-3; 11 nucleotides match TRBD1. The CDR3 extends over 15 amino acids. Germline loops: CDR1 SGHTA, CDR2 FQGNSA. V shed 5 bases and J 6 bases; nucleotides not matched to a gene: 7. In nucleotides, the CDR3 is TGTGCCAGCAGCCCCGACCGGGACAGGGGGGATACGCAGTATTTT. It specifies CASSPDRDRGDTQYF.

CDR3 residues: CASSFSGSVVYEQYF. In DNA, the CDR3 is TGTGCCAGCAGTTTTAGCGGGAGTGTGGTATACGAGCAGTACTTC. The chain links TRBV28 to TRBJ2-4, with TRBD2 matching over 9 bases. The DNA matches TRBJ2-7 better at its end, which makes the J call doubtful. Germline-derived CDR1 and CDR2 are MDHEN and SYDVKM. The CDR3 runs 15 residues.

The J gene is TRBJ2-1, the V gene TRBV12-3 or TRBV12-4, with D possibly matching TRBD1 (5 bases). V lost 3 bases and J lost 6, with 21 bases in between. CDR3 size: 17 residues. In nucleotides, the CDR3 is TGTGCCAGCAGTTTGAGTCAGGGATTAGCCGGAATCAATGAGCAGTTCTTC. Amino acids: CASSLSQGLAGINEQFF.

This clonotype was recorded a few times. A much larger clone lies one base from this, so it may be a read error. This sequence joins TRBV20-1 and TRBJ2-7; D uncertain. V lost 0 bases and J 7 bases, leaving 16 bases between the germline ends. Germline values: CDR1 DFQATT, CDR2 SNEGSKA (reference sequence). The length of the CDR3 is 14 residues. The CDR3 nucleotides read TGCAGTGCTAGAGATCCGCTAGGAAGAAATGAGCAGTACTTC. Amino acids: CSARDPLGRNEQYF.